Reported below is one T cell receptor (beta chain). The data were taken from a study of blood T cell repertoires in COVID-19. V lost 0 bases and J lost 4, with 7 bases in between. Per germline, CDR1 SGHRS and CDR2 YFSETQ. The CDR3 is made up of 13 amino acids. Seattle patients were enrolled during active infection and followed longitudinally. In the study's own analysis: Scientists estimated how many nucleated cells there were by amplifying reference gene primers. Profiled with immunoSEQ multiplex PCR; TCRdb holds only in-frame clones, not every one. Clone size and the V and J calls come from that table; the DNA yielded D and trimming. The sample holds roughly 150,000 clones; approximately 84% are singletons and the top ten take 2.5% to 3%.

Material: peripheral blood. This sequence was found in a woman older than 75 with COVID-19, enrolled during active disease. The V call is TRBV5-1, the J call TRBJ1-2; D is unresolved. The CDR3 here is CASSLDGVYGYTF. The CDR3 DNA follows: TGCGCCAGCAGCTTGGACGGTGTCTATGGCTACACCTTC.